The 9 T cell receptor beta chains in this list originate from one sample, sequenced in a study of blood T cell repertoires in COVID-19. Assay: immunoSEQ multiplex PCR; the TCRdb copy retains only in-frame clones and omits some. The sample lists 110,000 to 150,000 clones, around 81% occurring once. Sequenced sample: peripheral blood. These receptors were obtained from a human donor in a cohort sampled during active COVID-19.

CDR3 amino acids: CASSRAGEGEQYF. CDR3 in DNA: TGTGCCAGCAGCCGGGCGGGAGAAGGCGAGCAGTACTTC. The V gene is TRBV3-1 (or the pseudogene TRBV3-2), the J gene TRBJ2-7, with 7 bases lining up with TRBD2. From germline, CDR1 is LGHDT and CDR2 YNNKEL (reference sequence). The CDR3 sequence is 13 residues long. With 4 bases clipped from V and 6 bases from J, the junction kept 6 bases outside the gene matches.

V and J are TRBV27 and TRBJ1-2, with 9 bases lining up with TRBD1. J was trimmed by 7 bases and V by 8 bases; bases with no gene match: 14. The germline V gene encodes CDR1 MNHEY and CDR2 SMNVEV (reference sequence). This CDR3 is built from 15 residues. CDR3 in amino acids: CASGFIRDRVLGYTF. The CDR3 nucleotides read TGTGCCAGCGGGTTTATCCGGGACAGGGTACTTGGCTACACCTTC.

The chain links TRBV5-1 to TRBJ2-3; no clear D gene. This CDR3 is 12 amino acids long. Trimming removed 0 bases at V and 5 bases at J, with 4 bases between. Germline V gene lookup returns CDR1 SGHRS and CDR2 YFSETQ. CDR3 nucleotide sequence: TGCGCCAGCAGCTTGGTCGGAGATACGCAGTATTTT. As protein: CASSLVGDTQYF.

The J gene is TRBJ2-1, the V gene TRBV6-5, with 7 bases aligning to TRBD1. This CDR3 has 14 residues. Germline loops: CDR1 MNHEY, CDR2 SVGAGI. The junction had 10 bases not matched to a gene; V was cut back by 6 bases and J by 8 bases. CDR3 nucleotide sequence: TGTGCCAGCAGCCACAGGGGCATTCGGGATGAGCAGTTCTTC. As protein: CASSHRGIRDEQFF.

The CDR3 coding sequence is TGTGCCAGCAGTTTAGTGGACAGACGTGGCTACACCTTC. Its translation is CASSLVDRRGYTF. The rearrangement joins TRBV28 to TRBJ1-2, with D possibly matching TRBD1 (6 bases). The V and J ends lost 2 bases and 7 bases respectively, with 11 bases between them. Looked up from germline, CDR1 is MDHEN and CDR2 is SYDVKM. CDR3 size: 13 residues.

The chain combines TRBV9 with TRBJ2-5; 8 nucleotides match TRBD2. The CDR3 extends over 14 amino acids. Germline loops: CDR1 SGDLS, CDR2 YYNGEE. The V and J ends lost 4 bases and 5 bases, in that order; junction bases with no gene match: 7. Here the CDR3 reads CASSFSGSEETQYF. The CDR3 nucleotides are TGTGCCAGCAGCTTCAGCGGGAGTGAGGAGACCCAGTACTTC.

The genes are TRBV9 and TRBJ2-1; D call uncertain. This CDR3 comprises 14 residues. Trimming shortened V by 0 bases and J by 6 bases, and 10 bases separated the two germline ends. Per the germline V gene, CDR1 is SGDLS and CDR2 is YYNGEE. The CDR3, as DNA: TGTGCCAGCAGCGTAGGAGGATTCTCCAATGAGCAGTTCTTC. Translating it yields CASSVGGFSNEQFF.

The rearrangement uses TRBV7-9 and TRBJ2-7; possible D gene TRBD2, 5 bases. The CDR3 runs 13 residues. Trimming pared 1 base from V and 7 bases from J, leaving 11 bases between. Germline loops: CDR1 SEHNR, CDR2 FQNEAQ (reference sequence). The CDR3 spells CASSLGGNREQYF. In nucleotides, the CDR3 is TGTGCCAGCAGCTTAGGAGGGAATCGAGAGCAGTACTTC.

This chain links TRBV29-1 with TRBJ2-6; D is perhaps TRBD1 (5 bases). This CDR3 is built from 15 residues. From germline, CDR1 is SQVTM and CDR2 ANQGSEA. Trimming cost V 2 bases and J 0 bases, with 8 bases left between them. The CDR3 DNA reads as TGCAGCGTTGAACAGGGATTCTCTGGGGCCAACGTCCTGACTTTC. It translates to CSVEQGFSGANVLTF.